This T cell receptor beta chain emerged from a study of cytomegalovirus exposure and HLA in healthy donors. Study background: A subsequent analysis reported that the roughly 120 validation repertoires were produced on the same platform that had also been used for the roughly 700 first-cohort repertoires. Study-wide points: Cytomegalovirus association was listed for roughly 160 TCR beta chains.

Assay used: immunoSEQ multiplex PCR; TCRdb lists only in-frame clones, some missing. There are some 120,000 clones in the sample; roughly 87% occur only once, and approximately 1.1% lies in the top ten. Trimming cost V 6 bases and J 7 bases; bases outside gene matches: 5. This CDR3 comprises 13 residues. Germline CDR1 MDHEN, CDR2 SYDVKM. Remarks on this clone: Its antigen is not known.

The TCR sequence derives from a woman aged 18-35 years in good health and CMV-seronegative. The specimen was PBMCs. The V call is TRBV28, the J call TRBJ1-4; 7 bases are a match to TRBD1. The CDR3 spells CASRRDSVEKLFF. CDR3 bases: TGTGCCAGCAGACGGGACAGCGTTGAAAAACTGTTTTTT.